These 5 T cell receptor beta chains share one sample of origin, sequenced in a study of control samples from healthy donors and cancer patients. Produced via immunoSEQ multiplex PCR; TCRdb's table is partial and in-frame only. The sample includes around 170,000 clones, almost 90% of them seen just once. The sample comprised blood. The receptors come from a woman in her 30s in good health.

This chain joins TRBV11-2 and TRBJ2-3; D remains ambiguous. CDR1 and CDR2 (germline): SGHAT, FQNNGV. The CDR3 has 12 residues. The V end lost 2 bases, the J end lost 4 bases, and 4 bases lay between the germline ends. The CDR3 DNA sequence: TGTGCCAGCAGCTTATACGCAGATACGCAGTATTTT. This gives the protein CASSLYADTQYF.

This clone was seen once. The chain recombines TRBV5-1 with TRBJ2-3, with 7 bases matching TRBD1. The germline CDR1 and CDR2 sequences are SGHRS and YFSETQ. The V segment lost 3 bases and the J segment 2 bases; nucleotides outside the gene matches: 6. The CDR3 has 15 amino acids. The chain's CDR3 is CASSSKTGPTDTQYF. CDR3 nucleotides: TGCGCCAGCAGCTCCAAGACAGGGCCCACAGATACGCAGTATTTT. The whole variable domain, remainder taken from reference TRBV5-1 and TRBJ2-3, is KAGVTQTPRYLIKTRGQQVTLSCSPISGHRSVSWYQQTPGQGLQFLFEYFSETQRNKGNFPGRFSGRQFSNSRSEMNVSTLELGDSALYLCASSSKTGPTDTQYFGPGTRLTVL.

This clone was seen just once. The rearrangement joins TRBV7-2 to TRBJ1-2, with D uncertain. The CDR3 sequence is 15 residues long. Germline loops: CDR1 SGHTA, CDR2 FQGNSA. The germline V and J ends were trimmed by 1 base and 4 bases, with 13 bases remaining between them. The chain's CDR3 is CASSLEGGQTYGYTF. The CDR3 nucleotides read TGTGCCAGCAGCTTAGAGGGTGGGCAGACCTATGGCTACACCTTC.

The chain uses TRBV30 and TRBJ2-3, with a tentative D call TRBD2 (5 bases). Trimming removed 2 bases from V and 0 bases from J, with 6 bases in between. CDR1 and CDR2 from the germline V gene are GTSNPN and SVGIG (reference sequence). This CDR3 has 13 residues. In nucleotides, the CDR3 is TGTGCCTGGAGTCCGGGGAGCACAGATACGCAGTATTTT. Amino acids: CAWSPGSTDTQYF.

The gene calls are TRBV6-5 and TRBJ2-3; D is uncertain. The CDR3 consists of 15 residues. The V end lost 0 bases, the J end lost 2 bases, and 9 bases lay between the germline ends. Germline V gene data show CDR1 as MNHEY and CDR2 as SVGAGI. CDR3 DNA sequence: TGTGCCAGCAGTTACTCGATAGTGTTCACAGATACGCAGTATTTT. Its translation: CASSYSIVFTDTQYF.